The 23 T cell receptor beta chains below all came from one sample that was sequenced in a study of CD8+CD57+ T cells in acquired aplastic anemia. Genomic DNA provided the template from which TCR beta VDJ and CDR3 profiles were obtained. TCRdb independently ran MiXCR on the reads; one entry per CDR3 protein. The sample lists approximately 380,000 distinct CDR3 sequences, around 72% occurring once. The sample taken for sequencing was sorted CD4+, CD8+, or CD8+CD57+ T cells (not recorded which) from PBMCs. These receptors were obtained from a human donor in good health, serving as a control.

This chain uses TRBV15 with TRBJ2-3, with 9 bases aligning to TRBD2. The junction had 10 bases not matched to a gene; V was cut back by 0 bases and J by 6 bases. The CDR3 contains 17 residues. Germline V lookup: CDR1 LNHNV, CDR2 YYDKDF (reference sequence). DNA of the CDR3: TGTGCCACCAGCAGAGATAGGGGTAGCGGGGGTGAGGATACGCAGTATTTT. Residues: CATSRDRGSGGEDTQYF. The whole variable domain, filled in from reference TRBV15 and TRBJ2-3, reads DAMVIQNPRYQVTQFGKPVTLSCSQTLNHNVMYWYQQKSSQAPKLLFHYYDKDFNNEADTPDNFQSRRPNTSFCFLDIRSPGLGDTAMYLCATSRDRGSGGEDTQYFGPGTRLTVL.

The chain has TRBV5-5 and TRBJ2-7, with a tentative D call TRBD1 (5 bases). Per germline, CDR1 SGHKS and CDR2 YYEKEE (reference sequence). The CDR3 spans 15 residues. The V and J ends lost 0 bases and 0 bases respectively, with 10 bases between them. The CDR3: CASSLVKGRSYEQYF. Here the CDR3 DNA reads TGTGCCAGCAGCTTGGTAAAGGGGCGCTCCTACGAGCAGTACTTC.

This clonotype was seen once. V is TRBV20-1 and J is TRBJ1-2; D perhaps matches TRBD1 (5 bases). V gave up 3 bases and J gave up 5 bases, with 16 bases separating them. Germline V gene lookup returns CDR1 DFQATT and CDR2 SNEGSKA (reference sequence). CDR3 size: 14 residues. CDR3 DNA sequence: TGCAGTGCTAGGGGGCTCAAAGCTAGTTATGGCTACACCTTC. Its protein product is CSARGLKASYGYTF.

This clonotype was recorded a few times. This could be a read error, since a much larger clone is one nucleotide away. The conserved phenylalanine or tryptophan normally closing the CDR3 is absent here, so this likely arose from a read error. The J gene is TRBJ2-1, the V gene TRBV20-1; TRBD1 matches at 7 bases. Germline loops: CDR1 DFQATT, CDR2 SNEGSKA (reference sequence). The CDR3 has 13 amino acids. The J segment lost 8 bases and the V segment lost 5 bases, leaving 9 bases of the junction unmatched. This CDR3 is CSAHRGLSDEQFL. The CDR3, as DNA: TGCAGTGCTCACAGGGGTCTAAGCGATGAGCAGTTCCTC.

The CDR3, as DNA: TGTGCCAGCAGCGTAGGGGGACAGGGCCTATTCAAGTACTTC. Its translation: CASSVGGQGLFKYF. The V and J genes are TRBV9 and TRBJ2-5; 9 nucleotides agree with TRBD1. V was clipped by 0 bases and J by 12 bases; unmatched bases: 9. The germline CDR1 and CDR2 sequences are SGDLS and YYNGEE. The CDR3 loop spans 14 amino acids.

This chain links TRBV2 with TRBJ1-3, with D possibly being TRBD1 (5 bases). Between the trimmed V and J ends, which lost 7 bases and 0 bases, there was a span of 13 bases. The CDR3 covers 15 residues. CDR1 is SNHLY and CDR2 is FYNNEI in the germline V gene. The CDR3 reads CASTGAVNSGNTIYF. The CDR3 bases are TGTGCCAGCACCGGGGCAGTGAACTCTGGAAACACCATATATTTT.

This rearrangement joins TRBV9 to TRBJ2-6, with TRBD1 identical over 7 bases. The V gene end was trimmed by 4 bases and the J gene end by 17 bases; junction bases not matched to a gene: 18. Germline V lookup: CDR1 SGDLS, CDR2 YYNGEE. CDR3 length: 15 residues. For the CDR3, the DNA is TGTGCCAGCAGCCCGACAGGGAATTCACCCCTCCACTTGACTTTC. It specifies CASSPTGNSPLHLTF.

The gene calls are TRBV7-2 and TRBJ2-7; 9 bases align to TRBD2. CDR3 length: 16 amino acids. Germline V CDR1 and CDR2: SGHTA, FQGNSA. Unmatched junction bases numbered 21, after V lost 8 bases and J lost 10 bases. CDR3 DNA sequence: TGTGCCAGCTCCGGGCCTAGCGGGGTCTACGAGCAGTACCAGTACTTC. Translation gives CASSGPSGVYEQYQYF.

The chain employs TRBV12-3 or TRBV12-4 and TRBJ2-3; D remains unclear. Trimming removed 5 bases from V and 4 bases from J, with 7 bases in between. CDR3 length: 12 residues. The CDR3 here is CASSKSADTQYF. CDR3 nucleotide sequence: TGTGCCAGCAGTAAGTCGGCAGATACGCAGTATTTT.

The CDR3 loop is CASSASQGDQNENTF. CDR3 DNA: TGTGCCAGCAGCGCCTCACAGGGCGACCAGAATGAGAACACCTTC. V usage is TRBV9 and J usage is TRBJ1-2; perhaps TRBD1 as D (6 bases). The CDR3 loop spans 15 amino acids. Trimming pared 3 bases from V and 12 bases from J, leaving 24 bases between. Germline loops: CDR1 SGDLS, CDR2 YYNGEE.

This clonotype was seen only a few times. The gene calls are TRBV20-1 and TRBJ1-2; tentatively, D is TRBD1 (6 bases). The CDR3 totals 14 residues. V lost 2 bases and J 4 bases, leaving 14 bases between the germline ends. Per germline, CDR1 DFQATT and CDR2 SNEGSKA (reference sequence). The CDR3 DNA reads as TGCAGTGCTAGAACTAGCGGGGGCGGCTATGGCTACACCTTC. Its translation is CSARTSGGGYGYTF.

On this clonotype itself: A read error is likely, as this CDR3 ends without the conserved phenylalanine or tryptophan. The DNA is left out, because the CDR3 cannot be placed on it with certainty; the CDR3 is given as TCRdb lists it. The rearrangement uses TRBV7-9 and TRBJ1-1; the table calls TRBD1, which could not be checked here. Including both end residues, the CDR3 is 13 amino acids long. Germline CDR1 reads SEHNR; CDR2 reads FQNEAQ (reference sequence). The CDR3 sequence is CASGGKTGEQFFG.

V and J are TRBV20-1 and TRBJ2-7; TRBD1 or TRBD2 may be the D gene (5 bases each). Germline CDR1 is DFQATT and CDR2 is SNEGSKA (reference sequence). V gave up 3 bases and J gave up 10 bases, with 16 bases separating them. This CDR3 spans 12 amino acids. CDR3 coding DNA: TGCAGTGCTAGTTCGGGGCTCAGGCTCCAGTACTTC. It yields the protein CSASSGLRLQYF.

Concerning this clonotype itself: A much more abundant neighbour one base away suggests this may be a read error. This chain's CDR3 is CASSQDPDRVGDF. CDR3 DNA: TGTGCCAGCAGCCAAGATCCTGACAGGGTTGGAGACTTC. The V and J genes are TRBV11-3 and TRBJ2-7; TRBD1 agrees at 7 bases. The germline V gene has CDR1 SGHNT and CDR2 YENEEA. The CDR3 totals 13 residues.

The rearrangement uses TRBV20-1 and TRBJ2-3, with TRBD2 identical over 12 bases. The CDR3 consists of 15 residues. Germline CDR1 and CDR2: DFQATT and SNEGSKA (reference sequence). The junction had 3 bases not matched to a gene; V was cut back by 5 bases and J by 0 bases. CDR3 in amino acids: CSAPSGGASTDTQYF. The DNA of the CDR3 is TGCAGTGCTCCTAGCGGGGGGGCGAGCACAGATACGCAGTATTTT.

This clonotype occurred many times. V and J are TRBV6-5 and TRBJ1-3; 12 bases are shared with TRBD1. The germline gives CDR1 MNHEY, CDR2 SVGAGI. This CDR3 spans 17 amino acids. J gave up 4 bases and V 0 bases, and 4 bases lay outside the gene matches. CDR3 loop: CASSYSGQGAGGNTIYF. The CDR3 DNA follows: TGTGCCAGCAGTTACTCGGGACAGGGGGCGGGAGGAAACACCATATATTTT.

The gene calls are TRBV7-2 and TRBJ2-2; D is uncertain. The CDR3 contains 15 residues. Trimming cost V 5 bases and J 14 bases, with 24 bases left between them. Germline V gives CDR1 SGHTA, CDR2 FQGNSA. CDR3 bases: TGTGCCAGCAGCATAACCACATTAGCCAATTCACCCCTGTTTTTT. This translates into CASSITTLANSPLFF.

The chain employs TRBV19 and TRBJ2-7; TRBD1 agrees at 7 bases. The CDR3 extends over 14 amino acids. Germline lookup yields CDR1 LNHDA and CDR2 SQIVND (reference sequence). With 8 bases clipped from V and 0 bases from J, the junction kept 7 bases outside the gene matches. The CDR3 is CASSGQRSSYEQYF. The CDR3 region has the DNA TGTGCCAGTTCGGGACAGCGCAGCTCCTACGAGCAGTACTTC.

The J gene is TRBJ1-2, the V gene TRBV2; the D gene is possibly TRBD1 (5 bases). V was shortened by 4 bases and J by 14 bases, with 32 bases between the two germline ends. Per the germline V gene, CDR1 is SNHLY and CDR2 is FYNNEI. The CDR3 spans 17 residues. Here the CDR3 reads CASSVGEGRGESFGPTF. The CDR3 DNA sequence: TGTGCCAGCAGTGTGGGGGAGGGGAGGGGAGAGAGCTTCGGGCCGACCTTC.

Worth noting for this clonotype: One end of the junction fails to match germline, which may point to a read error. The V and J genes are TRBV12-5 and TRBJ1-1, with a tentative D call TRBD1 (5 bases). CDR1 LGHNT and CDR2 FRNRAP come from the germline V gene. This CDR3 region has 14 residues. The CDR3 is CASGLDRVNTEAFF. The CDR3 DNA follows: TGTGCCAGTGGTTTAGACAGAGTGAACACTGAAGCTTTCTTT.

The sample holds many counts of this clonotype. The chain is built from TRBV27 and TRBJ2-7, with 8 bases fitting TRBD1. The CDR3 covers 13 residues. CDR1 and CDR2 (germline): MNHEY, SMNVEV (reference sequence). The trim removed 6 bases at V and 12 bases at J, leaving 13 bases unmatched. CDR3 sequence reads: CASSPILDRVPYF. The DNA for the CDR3 is TGTGCCAGCAGCCCAATACTGGACAGGGTTCCGTACTTC.

This clonotype was observed a single time. The V gene is TRBV19, the J gene TRBJ2-3; no clear D. The ends were cut back, 8 bases at V and 0 bases at J, with 12 bases in the middle. There are 14 residues in the CDR3. The germline CDR1 and CDR2 sequences are LNHDA and SQIVND (reference sequence). The DNA for the CDR3 is TGTGCCAGTCGCAGTCAGCCTAGCACAGATACGCAGTATTTT. Encoded protein: CASRSQPSTDTQYF.

This clonotype was counted only a few times. The chain joins TRBV24-1 to TRBJ1-2; weak D call: TRBD1 (5 bases). V was shortened by 4 bases and J by 8 bases, with 10 bases between the two germline ends. The germline V gene encodes CDR1 KGHDR and CDR2 SFDVKD. The CDR3 is 12 amino acids. CDR3 amino acids: CATSDRVAGYTF. Written as DNA, the CDR3 is TGTGCCACCAGTGACAGGGTAGCCGGCTACACCTTC.